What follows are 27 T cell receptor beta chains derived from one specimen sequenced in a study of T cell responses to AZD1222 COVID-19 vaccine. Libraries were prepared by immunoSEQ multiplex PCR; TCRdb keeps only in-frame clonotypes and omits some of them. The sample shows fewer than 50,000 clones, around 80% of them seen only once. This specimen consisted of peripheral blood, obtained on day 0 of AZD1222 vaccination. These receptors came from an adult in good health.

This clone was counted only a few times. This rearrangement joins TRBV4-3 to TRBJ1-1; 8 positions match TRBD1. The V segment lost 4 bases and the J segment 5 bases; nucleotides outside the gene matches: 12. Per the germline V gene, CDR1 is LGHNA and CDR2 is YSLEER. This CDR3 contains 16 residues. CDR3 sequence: CASSRAVTGERTEAFF. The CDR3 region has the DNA TGCGCCAGCAGCCGAGCCGTGACAGGGGAAAGGACTGAAGCTTTCTTT.

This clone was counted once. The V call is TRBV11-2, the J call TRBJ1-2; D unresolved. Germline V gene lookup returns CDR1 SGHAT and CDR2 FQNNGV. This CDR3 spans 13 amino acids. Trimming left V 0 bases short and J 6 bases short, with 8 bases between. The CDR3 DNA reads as TGTGCCAGCAGCTTAGAAGGGTTTGATGGCTACACCTTC. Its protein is CASSLEGFDGYTF.

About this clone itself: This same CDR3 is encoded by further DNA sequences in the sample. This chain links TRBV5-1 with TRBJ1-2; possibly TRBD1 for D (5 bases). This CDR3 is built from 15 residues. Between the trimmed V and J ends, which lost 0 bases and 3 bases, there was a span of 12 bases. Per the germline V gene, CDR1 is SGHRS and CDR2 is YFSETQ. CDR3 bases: TGCGCCAGCAGCTTGGGCCCTGGGGGAGACTATGGCTACACCTTC. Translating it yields CASSLGPGGDYGYTF.

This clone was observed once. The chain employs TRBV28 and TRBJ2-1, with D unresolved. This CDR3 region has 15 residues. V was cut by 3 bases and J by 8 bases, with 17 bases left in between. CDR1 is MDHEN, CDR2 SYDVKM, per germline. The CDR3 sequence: CASSLGGVFFDEQFF. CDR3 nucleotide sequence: TGTGCCAGCAGTTTGGGTGGGGTCTTTTTCGATGAGCAGTTCTTC. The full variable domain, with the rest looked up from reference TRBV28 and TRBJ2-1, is DVKVTQSSRYLVKRTGEKVFLECVQDMDHENMFWYRQDPGLGLRLIYFSYDVKMKEKGDIPEGYSVSREKKERFSLILESASTNQTSMYLCASSLGGVFFDEQFFGPGTRLTVL.

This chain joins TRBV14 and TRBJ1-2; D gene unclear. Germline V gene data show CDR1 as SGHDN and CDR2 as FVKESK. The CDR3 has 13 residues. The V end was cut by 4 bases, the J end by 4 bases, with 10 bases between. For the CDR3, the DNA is TGTGCCAGCAGCCCGACATTCCGCTATGGCTACACCTTC. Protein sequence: CASSPTFRYGYTF.

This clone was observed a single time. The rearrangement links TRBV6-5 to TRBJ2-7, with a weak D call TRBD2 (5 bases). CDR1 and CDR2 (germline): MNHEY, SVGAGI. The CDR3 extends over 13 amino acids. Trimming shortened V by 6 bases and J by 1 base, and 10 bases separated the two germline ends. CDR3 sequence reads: CASREDGSYEQYF. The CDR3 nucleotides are TGTGCCAGCAGGGAGGACGGATCCTACGAGCAGTACTTC.

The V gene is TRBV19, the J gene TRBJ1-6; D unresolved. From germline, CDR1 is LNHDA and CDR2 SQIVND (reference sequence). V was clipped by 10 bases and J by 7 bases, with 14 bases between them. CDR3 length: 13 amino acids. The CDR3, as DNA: TGTGCCACTAGACGGGGAAGAAATTCACCCCTCCACTTT. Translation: CATRRGRNSPLHF. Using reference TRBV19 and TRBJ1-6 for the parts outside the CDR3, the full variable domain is DGGITQSPKYLFRKEGQNVTLSCEQNLNHDAMYWYRQDPGQGLRLIYYSQIVNDFQKGDIAEGYSVSREKKESFPLTVTSAQKNPTAFYLCATRRGRNSPLHFGNGTRLTVT.

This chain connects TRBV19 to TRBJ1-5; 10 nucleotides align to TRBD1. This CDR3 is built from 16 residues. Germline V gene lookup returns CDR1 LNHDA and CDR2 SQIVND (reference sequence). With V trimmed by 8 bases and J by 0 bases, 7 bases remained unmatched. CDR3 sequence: CASRDRGLTSNQPQHF. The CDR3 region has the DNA TGTGCCAGTCGGGACAGGGGACTTACTAGCAATCAGCCCCAGCATTTT.

CDR3 protein: CASSPTPPRGDGYTF. The DNA of the CDR3 is TGTGCCAGCAGCCCGACACCGCCGAGGGGTGATGGCTACACCTTC. The chain is built from TRBV14 and TRBJ1-2; tentatively, D is TRBD1 (5 bases). The CDR3 totals 15 residues. V lost 4 bases and J lost 6, with 18 bases in between. Germline CDR1 is SGHDN and CDR2 is FVKESK.

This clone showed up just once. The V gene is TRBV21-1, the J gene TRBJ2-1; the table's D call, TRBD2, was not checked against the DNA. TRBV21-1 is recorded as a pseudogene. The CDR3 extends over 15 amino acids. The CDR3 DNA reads TGTGCCAGCAGCAAACTAGCGGGGGGGCGCAATGAGCAGTTCTTC. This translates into CASSKLAGGRNEQFF.

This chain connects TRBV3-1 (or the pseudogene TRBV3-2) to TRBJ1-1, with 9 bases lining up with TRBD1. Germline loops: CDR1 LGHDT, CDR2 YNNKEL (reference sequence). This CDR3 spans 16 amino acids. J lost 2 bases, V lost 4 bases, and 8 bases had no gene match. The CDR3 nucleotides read TGTGCCAGCAGCCCGCACAGGGGGCGTGGTAACACTGAAGCTTTCTTT. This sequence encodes CASSPHRGRGNTEAFF.

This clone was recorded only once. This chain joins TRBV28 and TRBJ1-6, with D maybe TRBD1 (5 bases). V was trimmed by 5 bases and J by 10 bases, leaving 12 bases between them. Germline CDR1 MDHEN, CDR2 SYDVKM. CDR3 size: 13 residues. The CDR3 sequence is CASSRDHGSPLHF. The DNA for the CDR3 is TGTGCCAGCAGTCGGGACCACGGGTCACCCCTCCACTTT.

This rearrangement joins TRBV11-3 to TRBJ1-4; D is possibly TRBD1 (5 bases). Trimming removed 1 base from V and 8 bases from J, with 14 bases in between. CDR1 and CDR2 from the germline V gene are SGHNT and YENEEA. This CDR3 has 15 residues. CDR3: CASSLVRGPGEKLFF. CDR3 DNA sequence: TGTGCCAGCAGCTTAGTGAGAGGGCCAGGGGAAAAACTGTTTTTT.

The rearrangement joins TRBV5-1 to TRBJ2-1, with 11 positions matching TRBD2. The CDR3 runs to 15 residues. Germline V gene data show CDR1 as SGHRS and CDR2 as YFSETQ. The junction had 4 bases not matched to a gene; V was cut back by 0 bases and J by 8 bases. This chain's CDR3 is CASSLGLAGGDEQFF. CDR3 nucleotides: TGCGCCAGCAGCTTGGGTCTAGCGGGGGGAGATGAGCAGTTCTTC. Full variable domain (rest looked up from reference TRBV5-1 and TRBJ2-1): KAGVTQTPRYLIKTRGQQVTLSCSPISGHRSVSWYQQTPGQGLQFLFEYFSETQRNKGNFPGRFSGRQFSNSRSEMNVSTLELGDSALYLCASSLGLAGGDEQFFGPGTRLTVL.

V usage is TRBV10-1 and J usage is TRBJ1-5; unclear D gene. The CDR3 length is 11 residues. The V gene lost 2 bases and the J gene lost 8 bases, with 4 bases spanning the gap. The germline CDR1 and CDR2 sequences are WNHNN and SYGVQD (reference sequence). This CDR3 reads CASSEGKPQHF. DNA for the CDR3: TGCGCCAGCAGTGAGGGTAAGCCCCAGCATTTT.

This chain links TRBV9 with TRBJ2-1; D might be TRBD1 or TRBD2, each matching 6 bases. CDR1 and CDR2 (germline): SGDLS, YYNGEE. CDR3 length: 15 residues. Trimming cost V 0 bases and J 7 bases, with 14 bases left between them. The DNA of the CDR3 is TGTGCCAGCAGCGTAGGGGGGGCGATGACGAATGAGCAGTTCTTC. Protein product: CASSVGGAMTNEQFF.

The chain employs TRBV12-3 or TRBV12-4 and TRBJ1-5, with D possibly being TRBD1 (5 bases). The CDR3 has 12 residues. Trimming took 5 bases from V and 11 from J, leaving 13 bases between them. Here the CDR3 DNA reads TGTGCCAGCAGTCTCACGGGAGGGGCCCAGCATTTT. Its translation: CASSLTGGAQHF.

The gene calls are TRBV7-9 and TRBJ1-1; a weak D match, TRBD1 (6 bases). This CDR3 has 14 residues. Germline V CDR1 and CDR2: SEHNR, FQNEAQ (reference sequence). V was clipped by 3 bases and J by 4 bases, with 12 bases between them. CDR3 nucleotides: TGTGCCAGCAGCTTGGACGGCAGGGGCACTGAAGCTTTCTTT. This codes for CASSLDGRGTEAFF.

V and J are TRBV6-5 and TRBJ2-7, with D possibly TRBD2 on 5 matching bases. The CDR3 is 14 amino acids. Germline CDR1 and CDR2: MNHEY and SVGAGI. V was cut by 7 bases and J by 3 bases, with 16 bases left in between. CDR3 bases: TGTGCCAGCAAGGGTAGCGAGTCATACTACGAGCAGTACTTC. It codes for CASKGSESYYEQYF.

The CDR3 sequence: CASRGSDTQYF. The CDR3 region has the DNA TGTGCCAGCAGGGGATCAGATACGCAGTATTTT. The rearrangement joins TRBV27 to TRBJ2-3; no reliable D call. Deletions cut 6 bases from V and 4 bases from J, with 5 bases between. This CDR3 spans 11 amino acids. In germline, CDR1 is MNHEY, CDR2 SMNVEV (reference sequence).

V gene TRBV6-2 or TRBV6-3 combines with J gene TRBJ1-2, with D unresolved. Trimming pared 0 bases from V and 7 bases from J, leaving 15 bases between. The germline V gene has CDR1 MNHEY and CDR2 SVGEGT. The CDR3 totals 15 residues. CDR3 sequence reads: CASSYSNSGNGGYTF. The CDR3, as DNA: TGTGCCAGCAGTTACTCGAACAGCGGGAATGGTGGCTACACCTTC.

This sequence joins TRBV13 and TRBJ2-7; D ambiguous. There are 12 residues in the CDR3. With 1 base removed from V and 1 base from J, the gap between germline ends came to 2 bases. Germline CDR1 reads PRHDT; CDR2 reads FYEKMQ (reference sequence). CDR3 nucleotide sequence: TGTGCCAGCAGCTTAGTGTCCTACGAGCAGTACTTC. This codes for CASSLVSYEQYF. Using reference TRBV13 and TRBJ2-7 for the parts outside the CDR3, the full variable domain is AAGVIQSPRHLIKEKRETATLKCYPIPRHDTVYWYQQGPGQDPQFLISFYEKMQSDKGSIPDRFSAQQFSDYHSELNMSSLELGDSALYFCASSLVSYEQYFGPGTRLTVT.

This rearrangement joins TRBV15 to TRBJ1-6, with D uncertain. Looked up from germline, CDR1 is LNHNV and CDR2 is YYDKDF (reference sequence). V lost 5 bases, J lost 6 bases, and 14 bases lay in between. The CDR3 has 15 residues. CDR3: CATSPMRAANSPLHF. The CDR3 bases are TGTGCCACCAGCCCCATGCGGGCCGCTAATTCACCCCTCCACTTT.

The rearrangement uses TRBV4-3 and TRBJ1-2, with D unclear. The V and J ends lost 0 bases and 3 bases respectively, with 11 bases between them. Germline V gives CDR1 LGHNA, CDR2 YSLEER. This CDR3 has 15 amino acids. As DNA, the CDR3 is TGCGCCAGCAGCCAAGATCATCGGGATTACTATGGCTACACCTTC. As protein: CASSQDHRDYYGYTF.

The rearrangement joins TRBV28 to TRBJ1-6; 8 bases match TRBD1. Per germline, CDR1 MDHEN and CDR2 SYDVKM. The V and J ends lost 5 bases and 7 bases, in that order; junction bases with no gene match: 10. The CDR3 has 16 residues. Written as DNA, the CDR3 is TGTGCCAGCAGTCCCAGGACAGGGAATGCCAATTCACCCCTCCACTTT. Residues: CASSPRTGNANSPLHF.

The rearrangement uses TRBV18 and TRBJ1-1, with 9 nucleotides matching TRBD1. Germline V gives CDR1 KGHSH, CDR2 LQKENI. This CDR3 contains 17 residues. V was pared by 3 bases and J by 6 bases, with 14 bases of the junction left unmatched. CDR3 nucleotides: TGTGCCAGCTCACCGGAGGACAGGGGAATAGGGTATGCTGAAGCTTTCTTT. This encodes CASSPEDRGIGYAEAFF.

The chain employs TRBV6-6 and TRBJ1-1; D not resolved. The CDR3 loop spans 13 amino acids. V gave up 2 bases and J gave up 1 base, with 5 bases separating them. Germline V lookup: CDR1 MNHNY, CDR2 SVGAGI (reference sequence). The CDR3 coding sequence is TGTGCCAGCAGTTACGGGCAGAACACTGAAGCTTTCTTT. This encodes CASSYGQNTEAFF.